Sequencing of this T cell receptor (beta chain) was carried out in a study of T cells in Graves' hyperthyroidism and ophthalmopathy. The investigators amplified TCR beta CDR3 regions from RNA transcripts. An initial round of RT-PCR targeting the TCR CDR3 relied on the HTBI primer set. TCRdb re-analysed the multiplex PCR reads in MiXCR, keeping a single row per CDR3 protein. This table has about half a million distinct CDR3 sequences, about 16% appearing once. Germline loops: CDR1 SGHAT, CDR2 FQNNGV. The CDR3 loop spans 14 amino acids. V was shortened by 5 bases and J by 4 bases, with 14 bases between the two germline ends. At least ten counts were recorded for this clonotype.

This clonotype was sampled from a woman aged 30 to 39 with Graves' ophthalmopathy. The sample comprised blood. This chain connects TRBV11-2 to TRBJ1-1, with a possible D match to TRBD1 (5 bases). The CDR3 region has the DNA TGTGCCAGCAGCAGCGGGGCCTTGGGCACTGAAGCTTTCTTT. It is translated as CASSSGALGTEAFF.